A selection of T cell receptor beta chains follows, all from one sample in a study of blood T cell repertoires in COVID-19. Assay: immunoSEQ multiplex PCR; the TCRdb copy retains only in-frame clones and omits some. Among approximately 45,000 clones listed, 90% were seen once. Source material: peripheral blood. All receptors derive from a man aged 65 to 85 with acute or convalescent COVID-19. Each CDR3 is given with its conserved first and last residue. The order of the fields is D gene, clone size, J gene, V gene, CDR3 protein. D genes are given only for firm matches. Rows may omit the clone size; those that give it use once, few, many or a size class.

- | - | TRBJ1-3 | TRBV29-1 | CSVEEFPGSGNTIYF
TRBD1 | - | TRBJ1-5 | TRBV19 | CASSTGGHNQPQHF
- | - | TRBJ2-1 | TRBV7-3 | CASSFGGAYNEQFF
- | - | TRBJ1-5 | TRBV4-1 | CASSQDWRGGQPQHF
TRBD1 | - | TRBJ1-5 | TRBV4-3 | CASSQDSGTDQPQHF
TRBD2 | - | TRBJ2-7 | TRBV5-1 | CASSSSGGSSYEQYF
- | once | TRBJ1-2 | TRBV3-1/TRBV3-2 | CASSQVRNYGYTF
- | - | TRBJ2-7 | TRBV18 | CASSPPGREYEQYF
- | - | TRBJ2-5 | TRBV9 | CASSVLPGGTQYF
TRBD1 | - | TRBJ1-6 | TRBV6-1 | CASSDLVGQGGSPLHF
TRBD1 | - | TRBJ2-2 | TRBV19 | CASSITGGASIGELFF
- | - | TRBJ1-1 | TRBV28 | CASSLGREAFF
- | - | TRBJ1-4 | TRBV30 | CAWSPTGKLFF
- | - | TRBJ1-2 | TRBV27 | CASKSREEYGYTF
- | - | TRBJ1-1 | TRBV30 | CAWSMTANTEAFF
- | - | TRBJ2-5 | TRBV6-5 | CASSYSPRLQETQYF
- | - | TRBJ1-4 | TRBV21-1 | CASSKVVWSSPQRAYEKLFF
- | - | TRBJ2-7 | TRBV30 | CAWRGGAYPYEQYF
- | - | TRBJ2-7 | TRBV4-3 | CASSQVGGKNYEQYF
- | few | TRBJ2-7 | TRBV5-1 | CASSLDGHGKYEQYF
- | - | TRBJ1-4 | TRBV28 | CASSPLDRTNEKLFF
- | - | TRBJ2-2 | TRBV6-5 | CASSPRARNTGELFF
- | - | TRBJ2-1 | TRBV7-3 | CASSLRASYNEQFF
TRBD1 | - | TRBJ2-5 | TRBV9 | CASSGRGLGETQYF
- | - | TRBJ1-5 | TRBV21-1 | CASSPRTGPYSNQPQHF
- | - | TRBJ2-6 | TRBV7-9 | CASSLGGGANVLTF
TRBD2 | - | TRBJ2-3 | TRBV4-1 | CASRGAGGGSDTQYF
TRBD2 | - | TRBJ2-3 | TRBV11-1 | CASSLGLAGGLDTQYF
TRBD2 | - | TRBJ2-7 | TRBV7-6 | CASSLVSGGASYEQYF
- | few | TRBJ1-5 | TRBV2 | CASSIEGDQPQHF
TRBD1 | - | TRBJ1-2 | TRBV28 | CASSSDRVGGYTF
- | - | TRBJ2-2 | TRBV5-4 | CASSLQGTPRSGELFF
- | - | TRBJ2-1 | TRBV5-1 | CASSSGSSYNEQFF
- | - | TRBJ1-1 | TRBV20-1 | CSARGGTEAFF
- | - | TRBJ1-5 | TRBV7-8 | CASSLGRDFSNQPQHF
TRBD2 | - | TRBJ2-3 | TRBV7-9 | CASSSWTSGPSTDTQYF
TRBD1 | - | TRBJ2-7 | TRBV2 | CASSRPGQGAVYAYEQYF
- | - | TRBJ1-2 | TRBV3-1/TRBV3-2 | CASSQGWRGYTF
- | - | TRBJ1-1 | TRBV19 | CASTTDSKNTEAFF
TRBD2 | once | TRBJ2-7 | TRBV6-5 | CASSLGGWGPYEQYF
TRBD1 | - | TRBJ2-4 | TRBV5-4 | CASSLWGGTGGYF
TRBD2 | - | TRBJ2-3 | TRBV7-9 | CASSLGTSWSTDTQYF
- | - | TRBJ1-4 | TRBV6-5 | CASSYSRGEKLFF
TRBD1 | - | TRBJ1-2 | TRBV6-5 | CASKPTGGNGYTF
TRBD1 | - | TRBJ1-1 | TRBV7-3 | CASSPRQGKNTEAFF
- | - | TRBJ1-4 | TRBV7-9 | CASSPGTPGPEKLFF